These T cell receptor beta chains were read from a single sample in a study of cytomegalovirus exposure and HLA in healthy donors. Sequenced by immunoSEQ multiplex PCR; TCRdb stores in-frame clones only, minus some. Here the sample spans roughly 200,000 clones, about 69% being singletons. The sequencing input was PBMCs. These receptors all stem from a male donor in good health and CMV-seronegative. CDR3s include the opening cysteine and the closing phenylalanine or tryptophan.

cdr3_aa j_call v_call
CASSLAGGTTDTQYF TRBJ2-3 TRBV6-4
CAISESPSRPGELFF TRBJ2-2 TRBV10-3
CAWSGGGEQYF TRBJ2-7 TRBV30
CSVFQGGNAFF TRBJ1-1 TRBV29-1
CASSGLTGGDNEKLFF TRBJ1-4 TRBV25-1
CASSFRGSYEQYF TRBJ2-7 TRBV27
CASRPGGVVQHF TRBJ1-5 TRBV2
CASSYDPSFTSTEQYF TRBJ2-7 TRBV6-5
CASSREVLTGDNQPQHF TRBJ1-5 TRBV18
CASSDSSGGLAYNEQFF TRBJ2-1 TRBV6-4
CASSLSPWGQGDETQYF TRBJ2-5 TRBV28
CASSYKGEGYTF TRBJ1-2 TRBV5-1
CASSARGTYEQYF TRBJ2-7 TRBV6-1
CASSYQGYTDTQYF TRBJ2-3 TRBV6-5
CASSSSGGRSFF TRBJ2-1 TRBV27
CASSLTPQGQNQPQHF TRBJ1-5 TRBV5-1
CASSYAGDEQYF TRBJ2-7 TRBV6-5
CSVGTDVNGEAFF TRBJ1-1 TRBV29-1
CASNPIGGNTEAFF TRBJ1-1 TRBV6-5
CAISESQGAEEKLFF TRBJ1-4 TRBV10-3
CASGRDSYEQYF TRBJ2-7 TRBV12-5
CASSHPDREDSPLHF TRBJ1-6 TRBV4-1